The 14 T cell receptor beta chains below were found in one sample sequenced in a study of cytomegalovirus exposure and HLA in healthy donors. Primers for the PCR totalled 60 Vbeta and 13 Jbeta. Generated by immunoSEQ multiplex PCR, the TCRdb table keeps only in-frame clones and is missing some. The sample consists of fewer than 200,000 clones, 87% of them appearing once. Sample: PBMCs. The source of these receptors is a young woman in good health and CMV-seronegative.

This clone was seen just once. This chain links TRBV5-1 with TRBJ2-1; 14 bases align to TRBD2. The germline V gene has CDR1 SGHRS and CDR2 YFSETQ. Trimming removed 4 bases from V and 5 bases from J; junction bases left unmatched: 8. The CDR3 has 17 residues. CDR3 sequence (DNA): TGCGCCAGCAGCCCCCGACTAGCGGGAGGGGGGGACAATGAGCAGTTCTTC. Its translation: CASSPRLAGGGDNEQFF.

The rearrangement uses TRBV10-1 and TRBJ1-5; D gene unclear. Germline CDR1 reads WNHNN; CDR2 reads SYGVQD (reference sequence). The CDR3 has 13 residues. The V end was cut by 0 bases, the J end by 9 bases, with 9 bases between. This CDR3 is CASSESLAGPQHF. Written as DNA, the CDR3 is TGCGCCAGCAGTGAGTCTTTAGCCGGGCCCCAGCATTTT.

The chain combines TRBV15 with TRBJ1-2; D gene ambiguous. The V gene's germline CDR1 is LNHNV and CDR2 YYDKDF (reference sequence). V lost 3 bases, J lost 0 bases, and 17 bases lay in between. The CDR3 sequence is 17 residues long. DNA of the CDR3: TGTGCCACCAGCAGTCCACGTGAGGCCGGGGCTAACTATGGCTACACCTTC. Its protein is CATSSPREAGANYGYTF. Looking up the rest from reference TRBV15 and TRBJ1-2 gives the full variable domain: DAMVIQNPRYQVTQFGKPVTLSCSQTLNHNVMYWYQQKSSQAPKLLFHYYDKDFNNEADTPDNFQSRRPNTSFCFLDIRSPGLGDTAMYLCATSSPREAGANYGYTFGSGTRLTVV.

This clone showed up just once. J is TRBJ2-1 and V is TRBV19; a possible D gene is TRBD2 (6 bases). The CDR3 covers 14 residues. V gave up 6 bases and J gave up 10 bases, with 19 bases separating them. Germline CDR1 LNHDA, CDR2 SQIVND (reference sequence). This CDR3 is CASRTRRAVEEQFF. For the CDR3, the DNA is TGTGCCAGTAGGACTAGGAGGGCCGTTGAGGAGCAGTTCTTC.

This chain links TRBV11-3 with TRBJ2-6, with D maybe TRBD2 (6 bases). Germline lookup yields CDR1 SGHNT and CDR2 YENEEA. Trimming pared 1 base from V and 0 bases from J, leaving 10 bases between. The CDR3 has 17 amino acids. The CDR3 nucleotides are TGTGCCAGCAGCTTAGCCGGGGGTCTCTCTGGGGCCAACGTCCTGACTTTC. This codes for CASSLAGGLSGANVLTF.

V is TRBV27 and J is TRBJ2-7; 7 nucleotides line up with TRBD2. Trimming removed 3 bases from V and 7 bases from J; junction bases left unmatched: 0. There are 11 residues in the CDR3. Germline V gives CDR1 MNHEY, CDR2 SMNVEV (reference sequence). The CDR3: CASSFGGEQYF. The CDR3, as DNA: TGTGCCAGCAGTTTCGGGGGGGAGCAGTACTTC.

J is TRBJ1-1 and V is TRBV15, with D uncertain. V shed 5 bases and J shed 1 base, with 11 bases lying between them. Germline V lookup: CDR1 LNHNV, CDR2 YYDKDF (reference sequence). The CDR3 runs to 14 residues. The CDR3: CATSAVRENTEAFF. Written as DNA, the CDR3 is TGTGCCACCAGCGCTGTCCGGGAGAACACTGAAGCTTTCTTT.

The chain is built from TRBV1 and TRBJ1-1; the table's D call, TRBD1, has no DNA check behind it. TRBV1 represents a pseudogene. CDR3 length: 19 residues. The CDR3 DNA sequence: TGCACCAGCAGCCAAGAGGGGACGCCGGGACAGGGGTTGAACACTGAAGCTTTCTTT. This codes for CTSSQEGTPGQGLNTEAFF.

The chain is built from TRBV4-3 and TRBJ1-2; no reliable D call. This CDR3 region has 17 residues. Germline CDR1 is LGHNA and CDR2 is YSLEER. V was cut by 3 bases and J by 0 bases, with 17 bases left in between. The CDR3 protein is CASSQVGRAGTNYGYTF. The CDR3 region has the DNA TGCGCCAGCAGCCAGGTCGGTCGGGCGGGTACTAACTATGGCTACACCTTC.

The chain carries TRBV7-9 and TRBJ1-1; D not resolved. V gave up 6 bases and J gave up 1 base, with 12 bases separating them. The CDR3 sequence is 14 residues long. The germline gives CDR1 SEHNR, CDR2 FQNEAQ (reference sequence). CDR3 amino acids: CASRKPGGNTEAFF. CDR3 bases: TGTGCCAGCAGAAAACCAGGTGGGAACACTGAAGCTTTCTTT.

V and J are TRBV10-3 and TRBJ1-6; a weak D match, TRBD1 (5 bases). The germline CDR1 and CDR2 sequences are ENHRY and SYGVKD. The CDR3 runs 14 residues. V lost 5 bases and J lost 8, with 13 bases in between. CDR3 sequence (DNA): TGTGCCATCAGTAGGGGAGGGAAAGATTCACCCCTCCACTTT. Translation: CAISRGGKDSPLHF.

The chain couples TRBV29-1 to TRBJ2-1, with 9 bases identical to TRBD1. This CDR3 is 14 amino acids long. V lost 8 bases to trimming and J lost 1 base; unmatched junction nucleotides: 6. The V gene's germline CDR1 is SQVTM and CDR2 ANQGSEA. The CDR3, as DNA: TGCAGCACCCTAGGACAGGGGTCCTACAATGAGCAGTTCTTC. It translates to CSTLGQGSYNEQFF.

The chain uses TRBV5-6 and TRBJ1-5, with 7 bases aligning to TRBD1. The V gene's germline CDR1 is SGHDT and CDR2 YYEEEE. The CDR3 covers 14 residues. V trimming: 4 bases; J trimming: 4 bases; junction bases outside the gene matches: 5. CDR3 region: CASSARQGNQPQHF. Written as DNA, the CDR3 is TGTGCCAGCAGCGCCCGACAGGGAAATCAGCCCCAGCATTTT.

The genes are TRBV29-1 and TRBJ1-1; D may be TRBD1 (5 bases). The CDR3 contains 14 residues. Germline V lookup: CDR1 SQVTM, CDR2 ANQGSEA. V was pared by 4 bases and J by 4 bases, with 16 bases between. Here the CDR3 reads CSVGGQGLGTEAFF. The CDR3 bases are TGCAGCGTTGGGGGTCAGGGATTGGGCACTGAAGCTTTCTTT.